This T cell receptor (beta chain) appears in the sequencing data of a study of somatic mutations in cytotoxic T cells in rheumatoid arthritis. Across the study: Blood from the patient (roughly 30 ml EDTA) was drawn right after diagnosis, pretreatment.

The repertoire was sequenced with immunoSEQ multiplex PCR; TCRdb's copy has only in-frame clones and lacks some. The profile shows 3,500 to 5,000 clones, around 89% of them singletons. To note about this clone: Its antigen is unidentified.

Study results and caveats: The study found that the largest CD8+ clone exceeded 20% of CD8+ cells in about an eighth of the 65 patients.

Looked up from germline, CDR1 is SGDLS and CDR2 is YYNGEE. This CDR3 has 15 amino acids. J was trimmed by 7 bases and V by 3 bases; bases with no gene match: 11. Sequenced: CD8+ T cells sorted from blood. This receptor was obtained from a woman in her 70s with rheumatoid arthritis. The chain carries TRBV9 and TRBJ1-2, with TRBD1 matching 8 bases. CDR3 DNA sequence: TGTGCCAGCAGCGCGAACCGCGGACAGGGCGTTGGCTACACCTTC. Its translation: CASSANRGQGVGYTF. Filled out from reference TRBV9 and TRBJ1-2, the complete variable domain reads DSGVTQTPKHLITATGQRVTLRCSPRSGDLSVYWYQQSLDQGLQFLIQYYNGEERAKGNILERFSAQQFPDLHSELNLSSLELGDSALYFCASSANRGQGVGYTFGSGTRLTVV.